The 9 T cell receptor beta chains in this list originate from one sample, sequenced in a study of T cell responses to AZD1222 COVID-19 vaccine. Sequencing was performed with immunoSEQ multiplex PCR; in TCRdb, only in-frame clones are kept and a portion is missing. This table holds about 59,000 clones, roughly 89% found once. The starting material was peripheral blood, obtained 28 days after the second AZD1222 dose. The receptor source for this set is an adult who received the AZD1222 COVID-19 vaccine.

The chain carries TRBV3-1 (or the pseudogene TRBV3-2) and TRBJ2-3, with unresolved D. The CDR3 totals 11 residues. Trimming left V 4 bases short and J 5 bases short, with 4 bases between. Per germline, CDR1 LGHDT and CDR2 YNNKEL (reference sequence). This CDR3 is CASSLRDTQYF. In DNA, the CDR3 is TGTGCCAGCAGCCTTAGAGATACGCAGTATTTT.

The genes are TRBV28 and TRBJ1-5; no firm D call. The CDR3 totals 12 residues. Trimming shortened V by 3 bases and J by 5 bases, and 5 bases separated the two germline ends. Germline CDR1 and CDR2: MDHEN and SYDVKM. The CDR3 protein is CASSLNDQPQHF. The CDR3 DNA reads TGTGCCAGCAGTTTGAACGATCAGCCCCAGCATTTT.

The J gene is TRBJ2-7, the V gene TRBV5-1, with TRBD2 identical over 10 bases. Trimming took 0 bases from V and 2 from J; bases not matched to a gene: 8. In germline, CDR1 is SGHRS, CDR2 YFSETQ. This CDR3 has 17 amino acids. The CDR3 loop reads CASSLGTLAGDPYEQYF. Here the CDR3 DNA reads TGCGCCAGCAGCTTGGGGACCCTAGCGGGAGACCCCTACGAGCAGTACTTC.

This clone has only one observation. The J gene is TRBJ2-5, the V gene TRBV28, with 9 positions matching TRBD1. The germline gives CDR1 MDHEN, CDR2 SYDVKM. Trimming cost V 3 bases and J 5 bases; bases outside gene matches: 10. This CDR3 has 16 residues. CDR3 protein: CASSFGPGQGPETQYF. The CDR3 DNA reads TGTGCCAGCAGTTTCGGACCGGGACAGGGTCCGGAGACCCAGTACTTC.

The chain uses TRBV7-7 and TRBJ2-3; no reliable D call. This CDR3 contains 13 residues. Trimming removed 4 bases from V and 0 bases from J, with 5 bases in between. From germline, CDR1 is SSHAT and CDR2 FNYEAQ (reference sequence). CDR3 sequence: CASSSVSTDTQYF. Here the CDR3 DNA reads TGTGCCAGCAGCTCCGTTAGCACAGATACGCAGTATTTT. Complete variable domain (other parts from reference TRBV7-7 and TRBJ2-3): GAGVSQSPRYKVTKRGQDVTLRCDPISSHATLYWYQQALGQGPEFLTYFNYEAQPDKSGLPSDRFSAERPEGSISTLTIQRTEQRDSAMYRCASSSVSTDTQYFGPGTRLTVL.

The chain is built from TRBV5-1 and TRBJ2-2; TRBD1 matches 9 bases. The V gene's germline CDR1 is SGHRS and CDR2 YFSETQ. The CDR3 runs 15 residues. V trimming: 7 bases; J trimming: 7 bases; junction bases outside the gene matches: 11. This CDR3 is CASGTDRGRGGELFF. The DNA of the CDR3 is TGCGCCAGCGGGACGGACAGGGGACGGGGCGGGGAGCTGTTTTTT.

Here the CDR3 reads CASTLGQGVWDSPLHF. The DNA for the CDR3 is TGTGCCAGCACCCTCGGGCAGGGAGTATGGGATTCACCCCTCCACTTT. The rearrangement uses TRBV28 and TRBJ1-6, with D tentatively TRBD1 (5 bases). From germline, CDR1 is MDHEN and CDR2 SYDVKM. The CDR3 extends over 16 amino acids. The germline V and J ends were trimmed by 7 bases and 8 bases, with 21 bases remaining between them.

The J gene is TRBJ2-7, the V gene TRBV7-9; D is possibly TRBD1 (5 bases). Trimming removed 5 bases at V and 2 bases at J, with 10 bases between. The germline V gene has CDR1 SEHNR and CDR2 FQNEAQ (reference sequence). CDR3 length: 13 amino acids. CDR3 protein: CASSPGFTYEQYF. Written as DNA, the CDR3 is TGTGCCAGCAGCCCAGGGTTTACCTACGAGCAGTACTTC.

The chain joins TRBV5-5 to TRBJ2-5; 9 nucleotides agree with TRBD1. This CDR3 has 15 amino acids. Germline V gene lookup returns CDR1 SGHKS and CDR2 YYEKEE (reference sequence). V dropped 4 bases and J dropped 5; count of bases not matched to a gene: 9. The CDR3 DNA is TGTGCCAGCAGCATAACCGGGACAGGGCGGGAGACCCAGTACTTC. This encodes CASSITGTGRETQYF. The variable domain in full, with the rest retrieved from reference TRBV5-5 and TRBJ2-5, is DAGVTQSPTHLIKTRGQQVTLRCSPISGHKSVSWYQQVLGQGPQFIFQYYEKEERGRGNFPDRFSARQFPNYSSELNVNALLLGDSALYLCASSITGTGRETQYFGPGTRLLVL.